This TCR beta chain is drawn from a study of T cell repertoires in cytomegalovirus infection. Study-wide context: Indicated by public TCR beta signatures were CMV infection and matching HLA type. Whole-study results and caveats: Across the ex vivo response, the dominant clonotypes were HLA-C-restricted CMV-specific TCR beta clonotypes.

This clonotype was detected many times. The target antigen is unknown. The V end was cut by 7 bases, the J end by 7 bases, with 17 bases between. Germline V lookup: CDR1 SQVTM, CDR2 ANQGSEA. This CDR3 is built from 13 residues. TCRdb re-analysed the reads in MiXCR, keeping a single row per CDR3 protein. The profile covers roughly 230,000 distinct CDR3 sequences, with around 6.4% appearing a single time and under 7.5% taken by the ten largest. This sequence originates from a human donor in good health (CMV status not recorded). Some clones in this sample may be carry-over from other donors' samples. The rearrangement links TRBV29-1 to TRBJ2-1; maybe TRBD2 (5 bases). Sequencing input: PBMCs. As DNA, the CDR3 is TGCAGCGGGATGCGGGTTAATGGGAATGAGCAGTTCTTC. It encodes CSGMRVNGNEQFF.